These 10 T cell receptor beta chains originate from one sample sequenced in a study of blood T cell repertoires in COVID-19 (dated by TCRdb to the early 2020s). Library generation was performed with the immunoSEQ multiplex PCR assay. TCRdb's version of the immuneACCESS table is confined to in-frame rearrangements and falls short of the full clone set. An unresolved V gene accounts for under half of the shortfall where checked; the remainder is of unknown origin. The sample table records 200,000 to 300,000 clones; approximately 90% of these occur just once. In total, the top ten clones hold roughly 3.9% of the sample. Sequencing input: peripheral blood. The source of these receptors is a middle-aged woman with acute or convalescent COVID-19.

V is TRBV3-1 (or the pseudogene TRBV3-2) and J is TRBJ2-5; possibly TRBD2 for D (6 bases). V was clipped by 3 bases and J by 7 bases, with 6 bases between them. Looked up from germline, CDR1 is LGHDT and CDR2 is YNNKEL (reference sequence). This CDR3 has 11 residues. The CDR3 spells CASSQRGTQYF. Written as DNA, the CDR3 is TGTGCCAGCAGCCAGCGGGGGACCCAGTACTTC.

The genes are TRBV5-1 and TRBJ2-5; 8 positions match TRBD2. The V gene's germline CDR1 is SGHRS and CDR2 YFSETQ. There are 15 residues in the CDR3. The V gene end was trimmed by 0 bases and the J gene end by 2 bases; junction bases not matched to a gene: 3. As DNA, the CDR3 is TGCGCCAGCAGCTTGGCGGGACTAGTACAAGAGACCCAGTACTTC. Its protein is CASSLAGLVQETQYF.

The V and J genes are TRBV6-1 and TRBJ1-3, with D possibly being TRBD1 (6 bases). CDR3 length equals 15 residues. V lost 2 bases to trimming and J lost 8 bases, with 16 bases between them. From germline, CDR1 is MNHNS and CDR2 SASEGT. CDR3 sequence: CASSELGGSGDTIYF. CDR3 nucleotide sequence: TGTGCCAGCAGTGAACTTGGAGGATCAGGGGACACCATATATTTT.

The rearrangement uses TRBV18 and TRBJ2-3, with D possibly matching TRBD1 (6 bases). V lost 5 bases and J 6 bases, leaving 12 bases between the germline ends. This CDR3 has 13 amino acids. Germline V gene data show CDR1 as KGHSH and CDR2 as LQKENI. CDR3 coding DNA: TGTGCCAGCTCAGGGGCAGGGGAGGATACGCAGTATTTT. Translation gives CASSGAGEDTQYF. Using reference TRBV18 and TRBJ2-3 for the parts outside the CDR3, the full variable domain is NAGVMQNPRHLVRRRGQEARLRCSPMKGHSHVYWYRQLPEEGLKFMVYLQKENIIDESGMPKERFSAEFPKEGPSILRIQQVVRGDSAAYFCASSGAGEDTQYFGPGTRLTVL.

The CDR3 DNA sequence: TGTGCCAGCAGCTCCCAGGTCAATCAGCCCCAGCATTTT. Protein product: CASSSQVNQPQHF. The chain carries TRBV7-9 and TRBJ1-5; D is unclear. Germline values: CDR1 SEHNR, CDR2 FQNEAQ (reference sequence). V lost 4 bases, J lost 3 bases, and 7 bases lay in between. The CDR3 extends over 13 amino acids.

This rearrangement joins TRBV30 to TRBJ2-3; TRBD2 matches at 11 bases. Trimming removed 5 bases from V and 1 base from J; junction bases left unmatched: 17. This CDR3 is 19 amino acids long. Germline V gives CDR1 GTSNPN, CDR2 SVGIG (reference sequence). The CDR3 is CAWGRVGTSGSWGTDTQYF. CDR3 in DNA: TGTGCCTGGGGAAGGGTTGGGACTAGCGGTTCTTGGGGCACAGATACGCAGTATTTT.

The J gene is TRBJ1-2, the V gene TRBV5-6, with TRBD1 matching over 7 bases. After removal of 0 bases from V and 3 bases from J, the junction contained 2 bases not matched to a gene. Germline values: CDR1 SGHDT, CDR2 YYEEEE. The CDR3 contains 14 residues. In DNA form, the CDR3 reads TGTGCCAGCAGCTTGGGAGACAGGGACTATGGCTACACCTTC. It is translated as CASSLGDRDYGYTF. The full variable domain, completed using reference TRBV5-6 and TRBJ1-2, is DAGVTQSPTHLIKTRGQQVTLRCSPKSGHDTVSWYQQALGQGPQFIFQYYEEEERQRGNFPDRFSGHQFPNYSSELNVNALLLGDSALYLCASSLGDRDYGYTFGSGTRLTVV.

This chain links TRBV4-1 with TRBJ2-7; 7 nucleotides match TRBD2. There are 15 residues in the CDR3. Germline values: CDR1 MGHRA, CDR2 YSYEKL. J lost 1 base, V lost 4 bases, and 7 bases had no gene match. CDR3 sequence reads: CASSPRGEGSYEQYV. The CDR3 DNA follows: TGCGCCAGCAGCCCTAGAGGGGAGGGGTCCTACGAGCAGTACGTC.

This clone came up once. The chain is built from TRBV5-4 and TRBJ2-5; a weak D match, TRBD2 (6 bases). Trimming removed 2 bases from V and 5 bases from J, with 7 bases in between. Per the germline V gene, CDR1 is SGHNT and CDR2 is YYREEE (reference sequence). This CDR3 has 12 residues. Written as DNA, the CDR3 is TGTGCCAGCAGCTTCAGCGGGGAGACCCAGTACTTC. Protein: CASSFSGETQYF.

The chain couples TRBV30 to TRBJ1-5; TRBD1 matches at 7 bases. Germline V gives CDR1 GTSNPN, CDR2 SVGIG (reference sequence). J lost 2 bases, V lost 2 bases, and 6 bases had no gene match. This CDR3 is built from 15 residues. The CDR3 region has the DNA TGTGCCTGGAGTTTTGACAGGGACGGCAATCAGCCCCAGCATTTT. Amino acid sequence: CAWSFDRDGNQPQHF.